The rows below give T cell receptor beta chains drawn from one sample of a study of T cells in Graves' hyperthyroidism and ophthalmopathy. Via MiXCR, TCRdb re-called the multiplex PCR reads, giving one row per CDR3 protein. The sample shows almost 500,000 distinct CDR3 sequences, around a fifth of them seen only once. Material for sequencing was blood. The receptors derive from a woman aged 70-85 years with Graves' ophthalmopathy. Each CDR3 is given with its conserved first and last residue. D genes are given only for firm matches. The size field is filled for only some rows; it gives once, few, many or a size class.

V: TRBV15; length: 19; J: TRBJ2-1; D: TRBD2; size: .; CDR3: CATSSPGLAGLSSYNEQFF; DNA: TGTGCCACCAGCAGTCCGGGACTAGCGGGCCTGAGCTCCTACAATGAGCAGTTCTTC
V: TRBV9; length: 16; J: TRBJ2-3; D: TRBD1; size: .; CDR3: CASSALTGGVTDTQYF; DNA: TGTGCCAGCAGCGCATTAACAGGGGGCGTTACAGATACGCAGTATTTT
V: TRBV11-2; length: 12; J: TRBJ2-7; D: .; size: many; CDR3: CASSHSWDEQYF; DNA: TGTGCCAGCAGCCACAGTTGGGACGAGCAGTACTTC
V: TRBV20-1; length: 15; J: TRBJ2-5; D: TRBD2; size: .; CDR3: CSASRLADFFETQYF; DNA: TGCAGTGCTAGTCGGCTAGCGGATTTTTTTGAGACCCAGTACTTC
V: TRBV18; length: 18; J: TRBJ1-1; D: .; size: .; CDR3: CASSKYLVEGPGDTEAFF; DNA: TGTGCCAGCTCAAAATACCTCGTGGAGGGTCCCGGGGACACTGAAGCTTTCTTT
V: TRBV3-1; length: 13; J: TRBJ1-5; D: .; size: .; CDR3: CASSETLNQPQHF; DNA: TGTGCCAGCAGCGAGACCCTCAATCAGCCCCAGCATTTT
V: TRBV20-1; length: 14; J: TRBJ1-4; D: .; size: .; CDR3: CSAREGSTNEKLFF; DNA: TGCAGTGCTAGAGAGGGATCCACTAATGAAAAACTGTTTTTT
V: TRBV7-9; length: 16; J: TRBJ1-1; D: TRBD1; size: many; CDR3: CASNEGTGGRNTEAFF; DNA: TGTGCCAGCAACGAAGGGACAGGAGGACGGAACACTGAAGCTTTCTTT
V: TRBV6-1; length: 16; J: TRBJ2-2; D: TRBD2; size: few; CDR3: CASSVRRGANTGELFF; DNA: TGTGCCAGCAGTGTGAGGCGGGGGGCAAACACCGGGGAGCTGTTTTTT
V: TRBV5-1; length: 17; J: TRBJ2-1; D: TRBD2; size: few; CDR3: CASSPNRRLAGDNEQFF; DNA: TGCGCCAGCAGCCCGAACCGAAGACTAGCGGGAGACAATGAGCAGTTCTTC
V: TRBV4-1; length: 16; J: TRBJ1-2; D: .; size: .; CDR3: CASSSPAADPNYGYTF; DNA: TGCGCCAGCAGCTCGCCGGCGGCGGACCCTAACTATGGCTACACCTTC
V: TRBV30; length: 12; J: TRBJ2-2; D: .; size: .; CDR3: CAWGAGTGELFF; DNA: TGTGCCTGGGGCGCCGGCACCGGGGAGCTGTTTTTT
V: TRBV28; length: 13; J: TRBJ1-2; D: TRBD1; size: few; CDR3: CASRSTGVSGYTF; DNA: TGTGCCAGCAGATCTACAGGGGTATCTGGCTACACCTTC
V: TRBV7-2; length: 13; J: TRBJ2-1; D: .; size: many; CDR3: CASSSPGYNEQFF; DNA: TGTGCCAGCAGCTCACCGGGGTACAATGAGCAGTTCTTC
V: TRBV18; length: 14; J: TRBJ2-3; D: .; size: few; CDR3: CASCKSRTADTQYF; DNA: TGTGCCAGCTGCAAATCCAGGACAGCAGATACGCAGTATTTT
V: TRBV6-1; length: 15; J: TRBJ1-1; D: TRBD1; size: .; CDR3: CASRLQGAMNTEAFF; DNA: TGTGCCAGCAGACTACAGGGGGCCATGAACACTGAAGCTTTCTTT
V: TRBV6-2/TRBV6-3; length: 15; J: TRBJ1-6; D: .; size: .; CDR3: CASSPQASGISPLHF; DNA: TGTGCCAGCAGTCCACAGGCTTCGGGAATTTCACCCCTCCACTTT
V: TRBV7-9; length: 18; J: TRBJ2-6; D: TRBD2; size: once; CDR3: CASSRALAGLSGANVLTF; DNA: TGTGCCAGCAGCCGGGCACTAGCGGGCCTCTCTGGGGCCAACGTCCTGACTTTC
V: TRBV2; length: 18; J: TRBJ1-2; D: TRBD1; size: many; CDR3: CASSRGGAGTGGDYGYTF; DNA: TGTGCCAGCAGCCGAGGGGGAGCCGGGACAGGGGGCGACTATGGCTACACCTTC
V: TRBV11-2; length: 14; J: TRBJ2-1; D: TRBD2; size: many; CDR3: CASSLGGLAGIQFF; DNA: TGTGCCAGCAGCTTAGGGGGACTAGCGGGAATTCAGTTCTTC
V: TRBV20-1; length: 18; J: TRBJ2-3; D: TRBD2; size: .; CDR3: CSASSIAGAGLITDTQYF; DNA: TGCAGTGCTAGCTCCATAGCGGGAGCGGGATTAATCACAGATACGCAGTATTTT
V: TRBV9; length: 18; J: TRBJ2-3; D: TRBD2; size: .; CDR3: CASSLLGGVAGNTDTQYF; DNA: TGTGCCAGCAGCCTCCTCGGCGGGGTAGCGGGTAACACAGATACGCAGTATTTT
V: TRBV25-1; length: 17; J: TRBJ1-6; D: .; size: few; CDR3: CASSPDPQRSYNSPLHF; DNA: TGTGCCAGCAGTCCGGACCCACAACGCTCCTATAATTCACCCCTCCACTTT
V: TRBV19; length: 14; J: TRBJ1-1; D: .; size: .; CDR3: CASIESTRGSEAFF; DNA: TGTGCCAGTATAGAATCTACCAGGGGCAGTGAAGCTTTCTTT
V: TRBV18; length: 14; J: TRBJ2-7; D: TRBD1; size: .; CDR3: CASSPNSGGNEQYF; DNA: TGTGCCAGCTCACCAAATTCAGGGGGTAACGAGCAGTACTTC
V: TRBV10-3; length: 14; J: TRBJ1-1; D: .; size: many; CDR3: CAISESFRAGEAFF; DNA: TGTGCCATCAGTGAGTCCTTTCGGGCAGGTGAAGCTTTCTTT
V: TRBV15; length: 14; J: TRBJ1-5; D: .; size: few; CDR3: CATSWSGPGGPQHF; DNA: TGTGCCACCAGCTGGTCGGGCCCAGGAGGGCCCCAGCATTTT
V: TRBV2; length: 16; J: TRBJ2-3; D: TRBD2; size: many; CDR3: CASRNTTSGRTDTQYF; DNA: TGTGCCAGCAGAAATACGACTAGCGGGAGGACAGATACGCAGTATTTT
V: TRBV27; length: 16; J: TRBJ2-1; D: TRBD1; size: many; CDR3: CASSLEDRGGINEQFF; DNA: TGTGCCAGCAGTCTCGAGGACAGGGGGGGGATTAATGAGCAGTTCTTC
V: TRBV5-1; length: 14; J: TRBJ2-3; D: .; size: few; CDR3: CASSRRSPTDTQYF; DNA: TGCGCCAGCAGCCGTCGATCCCCCACAGATACGCAGTATTTT
V: TRBV4-3; length: 15; J: TRBJ2-7; D: TRBD1; size: .; CDR3: CASSPDREPPYEQYF; DNA: TGCGCCAGCAGCCCTGACAGGGAGCCCCCCTACGAGCAGTACTTC
V: TRBV12-3/TRBV12-4; length: 14; J: TRBJ2-1; D: .; size: few; CDR3: CASSLAGTDNEQFF; DNA: TGTGCCAGCAGTCTCGCCGGGACCGACAATGAGCAGTTCTTC
V: TRBV12-3/TRBV12-4; length: 14; J: TRBJ2-7; D: TRBD2; size: once; CDR3: CASSFSASGLGQYF; DNA: TGTGCCAGCAGTTTTTCGGCTAGCGGTCTTGGGCAGTACTTC
V: TRBV19; length: 15; J: TRBJ1-5; D: TRBD1; size: .; CDR3: CASILRTGGNQPQHF; DNA: TGTGCCAGTATCCTCCGGACAGGGGGCAATCAGCCCCAGCATTTT
V: TRBV7-2; length: 14; J: TRBJ2-7; D: TRBD1; size: once; CDR3: CASSLEGQSTEQYF; DNA: TGTGCCAGCAGCTTAGAGGGACAGAGTACCGAGCAGTACTTC
V: TRBV13; length: 15; J: TRBJ1-3; D: TRBD1; size: .; CDR3: CASSTRTGGGNTIYF; DNA: TGTGCCAGCAGCACCCGGACAGGGGGAGGAAACACCATATATTTT
V: TRBV5-6; length: 13; J: TRBJ1-2; D: .; size: .; CDR3: CASSETAVYGYTF; DNA: TGTGCCAGCAGCGAAACAGCAGTCTATGGCTACACCTTC
V: TRBV7-2; length: 15; J: TRBJ2-7; D: TRBD2; size: few; CDR3: CASSYSGRPYYEQYF; DNA: TGTGCCAGCAGCTATAGCGGGAGGCCTTACTACGAGCAGTACTTC
V: TRBV10-1; length: 22; J: TRBJ1-1; D: .; size: .; CDR3: CASCRVASSWELSTPMNTEAFF; DNA: TGCGCCAGCTGCAGAGTCGCGAGCAGCTGGGAGCTCTCTACGCCAATGAACACTGAAGCTTTCTTT
V: TRBV7-9; length: 15; J: TRBJ2-3; D: TRBD2; size: .; CDR3: CASSPEAGGLDTQYF; DNA: TGTGCCAGCAGCCCCGAGGCGGGAGGGCTCGATACGCAGTATTTT
V: TRBV28; length: 13; J: TRBJ2-7; D: TRBD1; size: .; CDR3: CASRPGQDYEQYF; DNA: TGTGCCAGCAGGCCCGGACAGGACTACGAGCAGTACTTC
V: TRBV5-1; length: 13; J: TRBJ1-1; D: TRBD1; size: many; CDR3: CASSRTGVPEAFF; DNA: TGCGCCAGCAGCCGAACAGGGGTTCCTGAAGCTTTCTTT
V: TRBV19; length: 14; J: TRBJ2-1; D: TRBD1; size: .; CDR3: CASSPPPGGIEQFF; DNA: TGTGCCAGTAGTCCCCCGCCAGGGGGCATTGAGCAGTTCTTC
V: TRBV30; length: 15; J: TRBJ1-5; D: TRBD1; size: few; CDR3: CAWSVPGTVNQPQHF; DNA: TGTGCCTGGAGTGTCCCCGGGACAGTGAATCAGCCCCAGCATTTT
V: TRBV3-1; length: 13; J: TRBJ1-1; D: .; size: few; CDR3: CASSQERGEQAFF; DNA: TGTGCCAGCAGCCAAGAAAGGGGGGAGCAGGCTTTCTTT
V: TRBV9; length: 12; J: TRBJ1-2; D: .; size: .; CDR3: CASSVHQGSYTF; DNA: TGTGCCAGCAGCGTACACCAAGGTTCCTACACCTTC
V: TRBV24-1; length: 16; J: TRBJ1-5; D: .; size: many; CDR3: CATSDSEGSVGRPQHF; DNA: TGTGCCACCAGTGATTCCGAGGGGTCAGTCGGTCGTCCCCAGCATTTT
V: TRBV2; length: 12; J: TRBJ2-7; D: .; size: many; CDR3: CASRVGQGEQYF; DNA: TGTGCCAGCAGGGTGGGGCAGGGAGAGCAGTACTTC
V: TRBV10-3; length: 17; J: TRBJ2-1; D: TRBD2; size: few; CDR3: CAIRGSGRASNYNEQFF; DNA: TGTGCCATCAGGGGTAGCGGGAGGGCCTCGAACTACAATGAGCAGTTCTTC
V: TRBV3-1; length: 13; J: TRBJ1-6; D: .; size: few; CDR3: CASSQVENSPLHF; DNA: TGTGCCAGCAGCCAAGTAGAGAATTCACCCCTCCACTTT
V: TRBV18; length: 15; J: TRBJ1-1; D: TRBD1; size: .; CDR3: CASSPAMTGTTEAFF; DNA: TGTGCCAGCTCACCGGCCATGACAGGGACGACTGAAGCTTTCTTT
V: TRBV6-2/TRBV6-3; length: 14; J: TRBJ2-1; D: .; size: few; CDR3: CASKNSGLNNEQFF; DNA: TGTGCCAGCAAGAATTCCGGGCTCAACAATGAGCAGTTCTTC
V: TRBV12-3/TRBV12-4; length: 12; J: TRBJ1-2; D: .; size: few; CDR3: CASSLRGFGYTF; DNA: TGTGCCAGCAGTTTGAGGGGGTTTGGCTACACCTTC